This T cell receptor (beta chain) was sequenced in a study of control samples from healthy donors and cancer patients. Libraries were prepared by immunoSEQ multiplex PCR; TCRdb keeps only in-frame clonotypes and omits some of them. The table has more than 140,000 clones, under 95% seen once. In its sample, this clone was seen once. V shed 5 bases and J 5 bases; nucleotides not matched to a gene: 10. The CDR3 sequence is 17 residues long. Germline V gene data show CDR1 as MDHEN and CDR2 as SYDVKM. V is TRBV28 and J is TRBJ2-3; 13 nucleotides align to TRBD2. Sequenced sample: blood. The clonotype comes from a young man in good health. The CDR3 reads CASSPLTSGGWGDTQYF. The CDR3 DNA follows: TGTGCCAGCAGTCCCCTGACTAGCGGGGGGTGGGGAGATACGCAGTATTTT.